This T cell receptor beta chain originates from a study of tumor-infiltrating lymphocytes in primary liver carcinoma. Study-wide results and caveats: The study found only about 7.5-24% of top clones in all five tumor regions.

Total RNA (roughly 0.45 ug) served as template for TCR beta cDNA synthesis primed by a constant-region primer. Slightly modified ARM-PCR served as the procedure for the TCR beta libraries. These libraries came from three rounds of nested multiplex PCR. In the first two PCR rounds, TRBV1-TRBV30 forward primers were paired with a C-beta reverse primer, and each round lasted nine to ten cycles. Via MiXCR, TCRdb re-called the multiplex PCR reads, giving one row per CDR3 protein. The data hold 150,000 to 200,000 distinct CDR3 sequences, with around four fifths observed a single time. V lost 3 bases to trimming and J lost 7 bases, with 14 bases between them. The CDR3 contains 14 residues. The roughly 18-32 mg bulk tissue piece was not sorted before simultaneous RNA and DNA extraction. With respect to this clonotype: The antigen is undetermined.

This sequence joins TRBV12-3 or TRBV12-4 and TRBJ2-3, with a tentative D call TRBD1 (6 bases). The TCR originated in a man in his forties with primary liver carcinoma and hepatitis B virus infection. The sequencing sample was made of tumor tissue from primary liver carcinoma. Written as DNA, the CDR3 is TGTGCCAGCAGTTTCAAAGGGGGTGGGAATACGCAGTATTTT. Its translation: CASSFKGGGNTQYF.